The T cell receptor (beta chain) under discussion was sequenced for a study of STAT5B mutations in CD4+ large granular lymphocyte leukemia. The study's findings and limits: Data were not HLA-matched across samples.

Remarks on this clone: Its cognate antigen is unknown.

TCRdb keeps only in-frame clones here, not all; method: immunoSEQ multiplex PCR. The sample carries approximately 33,000 clones, roughly 65% recorded once. The CDR3 has 14 residues. V gave up 3 bases and J gave up 8 bases, with 16 bases separating them. CDR1 is SGHTA and CDR2 is FQGNSA in the germline V gene. The TCR originated in a human donor in good health. The rearrangement uses TRBV7-2 and TRBJ2-5; D is unclear. Material for sequencing was CD4+ T cells from blood buffy coats. The CDR3 loop reads CASSFADGPGTQYF. The CDR3 coding sequence is TGTGCCAGCAGCTTTGCGGACGGCCCCGGTACCCAGTACTTC.